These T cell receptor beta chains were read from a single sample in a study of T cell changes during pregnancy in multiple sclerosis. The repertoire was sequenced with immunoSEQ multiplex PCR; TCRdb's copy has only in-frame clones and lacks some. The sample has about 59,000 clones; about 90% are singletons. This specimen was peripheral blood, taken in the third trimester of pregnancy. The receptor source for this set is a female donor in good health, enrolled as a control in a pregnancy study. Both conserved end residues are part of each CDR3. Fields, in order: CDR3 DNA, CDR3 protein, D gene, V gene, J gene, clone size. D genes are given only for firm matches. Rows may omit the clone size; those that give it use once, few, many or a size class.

TGTGCCAGCAGCTTAGATAGTCTAGCGGCCTACAATGAGCAGTTCTTC,CASSLDSLAAYNEQFF,TRBD2,TRBV7-2,TRBJ2-1,.
TGTGCCAGCAGCGAATACGGGGTCGGAGGAGGTGGTGAAGCTTTCTTT,CASSEYGVGGGGEAFF,.,TRBV9,TRBJ1-1,.
TGTGCCAGTACCCGGGACAGGGGCAGCAATTCACCCCCCCACTTT,CASTRDRGSNSPPHF,TRBD1,TRBV5-6,TRBJ1-6,.
TGTGCCAGCAGTCCCACGCCGGACAGGGGCTATGGCTACACCTTC,CASSPTPDRGYGYTF,TRBD1,TRBV6-5,TRBJ1-2,.
TGTGCCAGCAGCTTTCTTAGCGGGGTCTCCTACGAGCAGTACTTC,CASSFLSGVSYEQYF,TRBD2,TRBV5-4,TRBJ2-7,.
TGTGCCTGGAGTGTACTAGCGGGGGGCTCCGGGGAGCTGTTTTTT,CAWSVLAGGSGELFF,TRBD2,TRBV30,TRBJ2-2,once
TGCAGTGCCTCTAGTGGGGATACGCAGTATTTT,CSASSGDTQYF,.,TRBV20-1,TRBJ2-3,.
TGTGCCAGCAACAGGAAGGGGGCGGCCACCGGGGAGCTGTTTTTT,CASNRKGAATGELFF,TRBD1,TRBV27,TRBJ2-2,.
TGCGCCAGCAGCTCAATGCAGGGTTCCTACGAGCAGTACTTC,CASSSMQGSYEQYF,.,TRBV5-1,TRBJ2-7,.
TGTGCCACCAGCATCCAGACACTTACCTACGAGCAGTACTTC,CATSIQTLTYEQYF,.,TRBV15,TRBJ2-7,.
TGTGCCAGTAGTCTCAACAGCTATGGCTACACCTTC,CASSLNSYGYTF,.,TRBV19,TRBJ1-2,.
TGTGCCAGCAGCGCCCCAGGGTTCAATCAGCCCCAGCATTTT,CASSAPGFNQPQHF,.,TRBV9,TRBJ1-5,.
TGTGCCAGCAGCCTGGCAGGGTCCTACGAGCAGTACTTC,CASSLAGSYEQYF,.,TRBV6-5,TRBJ2-7,.
TGTGCCAGCAGTTACCAGGGAGGGTCGTTCTACGAGCAGTACTTC,CASSYQGGSFYEQYF,TRBD2,TRBV6-5,TRBJ2-7,.
TGTGCCAGCAGCTTATATCAGGGAACCACTGAAGCTTTCTTT,CASSLYQGTTEAFF,.,TRBV5-8,TRBJ1-1,.
TGTGCCAGCAGTTACGGCCTAACAGGGATAACTGAAGCTTTCTTT,CASSYGLTGITEAFF,.,TRBV6-6,TRBJ1-1,.
TGTGCCAGCAGCTTGATGTCCGGGGGGTCACCCCTCCACTTT,CASSLMSGGSPLHF,.,TRBV5-6,TRBJ1-6,.
TGTGCCTGGAGTCGGGGCTCGGGGGACTACTATGGCTACACCTTC,CAWSRGSGDYYGYTF,.,TRBV30,TRBJ1-2,.
TGTGCCAGTAGTATGCCCCTCCTCCGGGAAAACACTGAAGCTTTCTTT,CASSMPLLRENTEAFF,.,TRBV19,TRBJ1-1,few
TGTGCCAGCACCTGGCCGAGCGTAGAGACCCAGTACTTC,CASTWPSVETQYF,.,TRBV5-8,TRBJ2-5,.
TGCGCCAGCAGTCAATCTCATGGCGGCTGGAATTGTGAGCAGTACTTC,CASSQSHGGWNCEQYF,.,TRBV23-1,TRBJ2-7,once
TGCGCCAGTCTGAACCGGGACAGGGGGGCAGATACGCAGTATTTT,CASLNRDRGADTQYF,TRBD1,TRBV10-1,TRBJ2-3,.
TGTGCCAGCAGCTCGGGACAAAGTCGTGATGAGCAGTTCTTC,CASSSGQSRDEQFF,.,TRBV7-2,TRBJ2-1,.
TGTGCCAGCAGTGAACCGGGACTAGGGAACATCTTACCGGGGGCCAACGTCCTGACTTTC,CASSEPGLGNILPGANVLTF,TRBD2,TRBV6-1,TRBJ2-6,.
TGTGCCAGCAGCTTAGCGCGTCGGGGGGGCACCGGGGAGCTGTTTTTT,CASSLARRGGTGELFF,TRBD2,TRBV7-2,TRBJ2-2,.
TGTGCCAGCAGTTTAAATAGGGGTACTGAAGCTTTCTTT,CASSLNRGTEAFF,.,TRBV28,TRBJ1-1,.
TGTGCCAGCAGTGAAGGAGGGGGCTGGAATATTTATGGCTACACCTTC,CASSEGGGWNIYGYTF,TRBD1,TRBV2,TRBJ1-2,.
TGTGCCAGCAGCCCACAGGGGGCGCATTCCATAGATACGCAGTATTTT,CASSPQGAHSIDTQYF,TRBD1,TRBV5-4,TRBJ2-3,once
TGTGCCAGCTCGTGGGGCCATTCCCAGGGAAACACCATATATTTT,CASSWGHSQGNTIYF,.,TRBV5-6,TRBJ1-3,.
TGTGCCAGCAGTTACTCTGCGAGCACCTATGGCTACACCTTC,CASSYSASTYGYTF,.,TRBV6-5,TRBJ1-2,.
TGTGCCAGCAGCTTAGCCACGGGGCAAGAGACCCAGTACTTC,CASSLATGQETQYF,.,TRBV7-8,TRBJ2-5,.
TGTGCCTGGAGTGTACGTATCCCGAGAGTGGAGACCCAGTACTTC,CAWSVRIPRVETQYF,.,TRBV30,TRBJ2-5,.
TGTGCCAGCTCACCGTTGGACAGGGCTTATGCAACTAATGAAAAACTGTTTTTT,CASSPLDRAYATNEKLFF,TRBD1,TRBV18,TRBJ1-4,.
TGTGCCAGCAGCTTAGTCCGGGACTACGAGCAGTACTTC,CASSLVRDYEQYF,.,TRBV11-3,TRBJ2-7,.
TGTGCCAGCAGCGCCATTACAGGGAGTTGGTCCAATGAGCAGTTCTTC,CASSAITGSWSNEQFF,.,TRBV6-6,TRBJ2-1,.
TGTGCCAGCTCACTCCGACTAGCGGCAGAGACCCAGTACTTC,CASSLRLAAETQYF,TRBD2,TRBV18,TRBJ2-5,.
TGTGCCAGCAGCTTGGCTGTAGCGGGGAGTTACGAGCAGTACTTC,CASSLAVAGSYEQYF,TRBD2,TRBV5-4,TRBJ2-7,.
TGTGCCATCATCCGACAGGGTGCTCAGCCCCAGCATTTT,CAIIRQGAQPQHF,TRBD1,TRBV10-3,TRBJ1-5,.
TGTGCCAGTAGACGCTTCGGGACTAGCGGGGGGAATAATGAGCAGTTCTTC,CASRRFGTSGGNNEQFF,TRBD2,TRBV19,TRBJ2-1,.
TGTGCCAGCAGCCCGGAGGGGGCTTTCAACACTAATGAAAAACTGTTTTTT,CASSPEGAFNTNEKLFF,TRBD1,TRBV5-6,TRBJ1-4,.
TGTGCCAGCAGGCGTCGAACAGTCGGCACAGATACGCAGTATTTT,CASRRRTVGTDTQYF,.,TRBV6-5,TRBJ2-3,.
TGCAGCGTGAACGTGGGAGTAGGTGGCTACACCTTC,CSVNVGVGGYTF,.,TRBV29-1,TRBJ1-2,.
TGCGCCAGCAGCCCTCAGCGGCTAGTGAGCTCCTACGAGCAGTACTTC,CASSPQRLVSSYEQYF,.,TRBV4-1,TRBJ2-7,.
TGTGCCAGCCGACCCGCGACAGGTGGCTACACCTTC,CASRPATGGYTF,.,TRBV6-5,TRBJ1-2,.
TGTGCCAGTAGTCCTCGGACAGGGGGCCGAAACACCATATATTTT,CASSPRTGGRNTIYF,TRBD1,TRBV19,TRBJ1-3,once
TGTGCCAGCAGCTCCAGGGGGGATGAAAAACTGTTTTTT,CASSSRGDEKLFF,TRBD1,TRBV13,TRBJ1-4,.
TGCGCCAGCAGCTCCTTTGGACAGTCTTCCTATGGCTACACCTTC,CASSSFGQSSYGYTF,.,TRBV5-1,TRBJ1-2,.
TGTGCCAGCTCACAAACAACGGGGGTTTCGGGTCAGCCCCAGCATTTT,CASSQTTGVSGQPQHF,.,TRBV18,TRBJ1-5,once
TGCGCCAGCAGCTTGGTTCGCGGAATCGCTGAAGCTTTCTTT,CASSLVRGIAEAFF,.,TRBV5-1,TRBJ1-1,.
TGTGCCAGCAGTGCGGGGCCGACCGTAATCGAGACCCAGTACTTC,CASSAGPTVIETQYF,.,TRBV5-4,TRBJ2-5,.
TGTGCCAGCAGCGGGACAGCTAACTATGGCTACACCTTC,CASSGTANYGYTF,TRBD1,TRBV2,TRBJ1-2,.
TGTGCCAGCAGGGGCAGGGCGGGGAGGGGCTACACCTTC,CASRGRAGRGYTF,.,TRBV27,TRBJ1-2,.
TGTGCCAGCAGCTTACCTCCCCGGGACAGCGGTGGGACCTTC,CASSLPPRDSGGTF,TRBD1,TRBV7-9,TRBJ1-2,.
TGTGCCAGTACCGAGGGACAGGGACCCTACGAGCAGTACTTC,CASTEGQGPYEQYF,TRBD1,TRBV19,TRBJ2-7,.
TGTGCCAGCAGCCCCGGCTACGAGCAGTACTTC,CASSPGYEQYF,.,TRBV7-9,TRBJ2-7,.
TGTGCCAGCAGCATGGGACCGCTAAGCGACACTGAAGCTTTCTTT,CASSMGPLSDTEAFF,.,TRBV5-4,TRBJ1-1,.
TGTGCCAGCAGCTCCTCCATGGTAGTCAACACTGAAGCTTTCTTT,CASSSSMVVNTEAFF,.,TRBV6-5,TRBJ1-1,.
TGCGCCAGCAGTGAGTCGTCCATCGGGGAGCTGTTTTTT,CASSESSIGELFF,.,TRBV10-1,TRBJ2-2,.
TGTGCCAGCAGATTCCCGGGACTAGCGGTAAATGAGCAGTTCTTC,CASRFPGLAVNEQFF,TRBD2,TRBV5-4,TRBJ2-1,once
TGTGCCAGCACCCTCAGGGGTGGCTATGGCTACACCTTC,CASTLRGGYGYTF,.,TRBV7-9,TRBJ1-2,.